Listed here is a single T cell receptor beta chain. The antigen is not known. The sample originates from a study of shared clonotypes between healthy human individuals. This CDR3 spans 13 amino acids. Germline lookup yields CDR1 SGHVS and CDR2 FQNEAQ. Trimming stripped 1 base from V and 4 bases from J, with 7 bases between. General observations from the study: Incomplete sequencing of sorted subsets was indicated by rarefaction despite large depth.

Original handling: Filtering was not the same, since immunoSEQ gave junction-only sequences without quality scores. Generated by immunoSEQ multiplex PCR, the TCRdb table keeps only in-frame clones and is missing some. Clonal size and the V and J genes are those of that table, whereas D and trimming came from the DNA. This table has more than 850,000 clones, about four fifths appearing once. Sample: memory CD4+ T cells from PBMCs. Subset specified: CD45RA-negative fraction. The chain joins TRBV7-8 to TRBJ2-5; D unresolved. The origin of this receptor is a man aged 18 to 35 in good health. Some clones in this sample may be carry-over from other donors' samples. The CDR3 is CASSLGLSETQYF. The CDR3 region has the DNA TGTGCCAGCAGCTTAGGGTTATCAGAGACCCAGTACTTC.